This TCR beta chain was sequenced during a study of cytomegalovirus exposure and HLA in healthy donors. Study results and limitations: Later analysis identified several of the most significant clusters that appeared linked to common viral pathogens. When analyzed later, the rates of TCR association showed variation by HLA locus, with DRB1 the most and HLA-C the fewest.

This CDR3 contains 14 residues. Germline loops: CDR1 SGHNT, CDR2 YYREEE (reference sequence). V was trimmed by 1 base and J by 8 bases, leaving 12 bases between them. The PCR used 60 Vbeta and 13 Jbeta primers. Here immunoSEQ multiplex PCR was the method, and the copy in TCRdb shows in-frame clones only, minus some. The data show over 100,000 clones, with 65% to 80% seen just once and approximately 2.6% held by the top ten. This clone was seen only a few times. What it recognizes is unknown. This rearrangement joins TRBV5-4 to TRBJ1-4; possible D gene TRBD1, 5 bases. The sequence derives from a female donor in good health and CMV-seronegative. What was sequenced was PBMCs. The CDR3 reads CASSLQGGEEKLFF. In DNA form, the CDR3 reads TGTGCCAGCAGCTTGCAGGGAGGAGAGGAAAAACTGTTTTTT.